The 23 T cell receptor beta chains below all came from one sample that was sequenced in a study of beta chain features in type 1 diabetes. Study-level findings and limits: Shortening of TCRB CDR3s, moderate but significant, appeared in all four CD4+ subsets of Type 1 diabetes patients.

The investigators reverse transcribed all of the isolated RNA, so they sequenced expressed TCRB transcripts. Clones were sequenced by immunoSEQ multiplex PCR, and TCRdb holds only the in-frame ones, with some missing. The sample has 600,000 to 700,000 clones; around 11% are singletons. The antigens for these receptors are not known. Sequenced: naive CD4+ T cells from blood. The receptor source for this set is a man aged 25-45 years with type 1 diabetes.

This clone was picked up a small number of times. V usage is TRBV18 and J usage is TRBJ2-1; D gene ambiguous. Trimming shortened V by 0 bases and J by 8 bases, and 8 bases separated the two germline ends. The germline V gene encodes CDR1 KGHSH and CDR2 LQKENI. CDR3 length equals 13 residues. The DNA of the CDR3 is TGTGCCAGCTCACCACCCACTATTGATGAGCAGTTCTTC. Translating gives CASSPPTIDEQFF.

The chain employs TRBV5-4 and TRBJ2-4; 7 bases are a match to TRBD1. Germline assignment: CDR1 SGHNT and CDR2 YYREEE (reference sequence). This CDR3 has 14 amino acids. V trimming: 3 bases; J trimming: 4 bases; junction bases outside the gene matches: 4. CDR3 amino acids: CASSSGTVKNIQYF. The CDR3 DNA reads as TGTGCCAGCAGCTCCGGGACAGTTAAAAACATTCAGTACTTC.

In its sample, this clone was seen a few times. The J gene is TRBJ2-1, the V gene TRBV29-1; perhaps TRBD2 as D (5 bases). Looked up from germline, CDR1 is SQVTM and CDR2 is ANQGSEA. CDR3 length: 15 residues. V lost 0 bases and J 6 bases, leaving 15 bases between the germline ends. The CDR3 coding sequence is TGCAGCGTTGAAGATCCCGGGAAGGCCCCCAATGAGCAGTTCTTC. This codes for CSVEDPGKAPNEQFF.

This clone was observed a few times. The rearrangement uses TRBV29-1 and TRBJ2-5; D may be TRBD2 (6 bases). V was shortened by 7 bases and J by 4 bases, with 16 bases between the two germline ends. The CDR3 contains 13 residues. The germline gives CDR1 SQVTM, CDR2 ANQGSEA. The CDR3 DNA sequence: TGCAGCGCATCGACGACTAGAGGAGAGACCCAGTACTTC. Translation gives CSASTTRGETQYF.

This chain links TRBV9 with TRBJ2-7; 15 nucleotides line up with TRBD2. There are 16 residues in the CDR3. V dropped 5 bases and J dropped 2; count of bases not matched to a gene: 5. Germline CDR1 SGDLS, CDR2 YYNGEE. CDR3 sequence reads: CASSRTSGGAPYEQYF. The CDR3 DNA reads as TGTGCCAGCAGTCGGACTAGCGGGGGGGCCCCCTACGAGCAGTACTTC.

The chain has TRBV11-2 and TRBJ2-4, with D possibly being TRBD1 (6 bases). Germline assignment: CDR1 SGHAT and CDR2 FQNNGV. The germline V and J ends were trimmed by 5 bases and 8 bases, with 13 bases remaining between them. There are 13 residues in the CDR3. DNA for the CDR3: TGTGCCAGCAGCCGGGGACATCAGGACATTCAGTACTTC. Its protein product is CASSRGHQDIQYF.

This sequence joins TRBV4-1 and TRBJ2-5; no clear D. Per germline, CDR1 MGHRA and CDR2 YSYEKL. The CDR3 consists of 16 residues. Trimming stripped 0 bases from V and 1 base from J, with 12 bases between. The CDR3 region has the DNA TGCGCCAGCAGCCAAGATCAGCCCGCCGCCCAAGAGACCCAGTACTTC. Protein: CASSQDQPAAQETQYF.

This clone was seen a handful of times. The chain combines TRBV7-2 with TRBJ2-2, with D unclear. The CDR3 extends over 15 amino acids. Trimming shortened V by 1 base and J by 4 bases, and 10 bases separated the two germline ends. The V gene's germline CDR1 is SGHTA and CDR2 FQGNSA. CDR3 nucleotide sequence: TGTGCCAGCAGCTTAGACAGTGCTGGCACCGGGGAGCTGTTTTTT. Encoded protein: CASSLDSAGTGELFF.

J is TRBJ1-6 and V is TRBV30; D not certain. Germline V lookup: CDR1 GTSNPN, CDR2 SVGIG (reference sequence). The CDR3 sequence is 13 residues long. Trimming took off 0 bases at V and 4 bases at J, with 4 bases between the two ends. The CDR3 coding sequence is TGTGCCTGGAGTGTACAGTATAATTCACCCCTCCACTTT. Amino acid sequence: CAWSVQYNSPLHF.

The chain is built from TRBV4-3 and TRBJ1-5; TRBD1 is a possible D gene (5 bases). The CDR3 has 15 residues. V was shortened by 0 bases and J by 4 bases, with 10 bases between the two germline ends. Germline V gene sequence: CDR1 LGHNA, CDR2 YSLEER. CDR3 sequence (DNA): TGCGCCAGCAGCCAAGATCGGGGGGAGAATCAGCCCCAGCATTTT. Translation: CASSQDRGENQPQHF.

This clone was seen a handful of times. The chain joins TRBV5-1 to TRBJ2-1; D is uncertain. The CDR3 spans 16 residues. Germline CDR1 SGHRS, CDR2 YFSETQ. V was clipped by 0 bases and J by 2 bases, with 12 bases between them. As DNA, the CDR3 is TGCGCCAGCAGCTTGGTCCCCCCTCCCGCCTACAATGAGCAGTTCTTC. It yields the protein CASSLVPPPAYNEQFF.

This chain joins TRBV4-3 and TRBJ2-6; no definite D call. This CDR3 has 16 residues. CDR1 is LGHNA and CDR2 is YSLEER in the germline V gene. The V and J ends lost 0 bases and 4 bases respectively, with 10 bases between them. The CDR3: CASSQDTSPGANVLTF. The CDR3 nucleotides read TGCGCCAGCAGCCAAGATACGTCACCGGGGGCCAACGTCCTGACTTTC.

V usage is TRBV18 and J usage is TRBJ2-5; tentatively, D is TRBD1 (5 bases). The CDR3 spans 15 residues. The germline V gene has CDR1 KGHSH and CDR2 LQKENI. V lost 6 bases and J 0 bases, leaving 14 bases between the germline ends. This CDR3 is CASSPLGVYQETQYF. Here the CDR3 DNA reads TGTGCCAGCTCCCCTCTAGGGGTGTACCAAGAGACCCAGTACTTC.

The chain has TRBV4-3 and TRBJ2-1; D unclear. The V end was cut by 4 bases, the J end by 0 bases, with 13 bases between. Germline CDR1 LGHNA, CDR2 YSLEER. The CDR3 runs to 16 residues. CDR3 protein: CASSPRAHGSYNEQFF. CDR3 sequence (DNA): TGCGCCAGCAGCCCTAGGGCACACGGCTCCTACAATGAGCAGTTCTTC.

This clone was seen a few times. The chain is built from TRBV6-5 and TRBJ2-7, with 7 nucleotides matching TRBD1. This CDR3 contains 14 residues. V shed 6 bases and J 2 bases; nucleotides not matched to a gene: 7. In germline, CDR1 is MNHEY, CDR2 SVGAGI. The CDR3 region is CASRPPGQAYEQYF. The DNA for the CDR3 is TGTGCCAGCAGACCCCCCGGACAGGCCTACGAGCAGTACTTC.

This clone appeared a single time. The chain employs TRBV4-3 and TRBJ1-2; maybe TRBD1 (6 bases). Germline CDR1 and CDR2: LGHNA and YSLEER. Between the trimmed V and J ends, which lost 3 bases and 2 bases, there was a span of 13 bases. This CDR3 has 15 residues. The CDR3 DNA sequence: TGCGCCAGCAGCCAGCAGACTACAGGGAACTATGGCTACACCTTC. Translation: CASSQQTTGNYGYTF.

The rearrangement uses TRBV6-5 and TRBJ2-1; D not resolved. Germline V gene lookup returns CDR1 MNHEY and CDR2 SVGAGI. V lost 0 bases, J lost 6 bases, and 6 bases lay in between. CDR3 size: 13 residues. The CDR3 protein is CASSYSKFNEQFF. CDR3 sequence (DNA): TGTGCCAGCAGTTACTCAAAGTTCAATGAGCAGTTCTTC.

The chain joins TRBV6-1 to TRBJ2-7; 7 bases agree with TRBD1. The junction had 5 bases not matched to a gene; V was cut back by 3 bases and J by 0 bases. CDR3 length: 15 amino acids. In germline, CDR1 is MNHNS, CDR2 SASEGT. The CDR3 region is CASSEGQLASYEQYF. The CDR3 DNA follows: TGTGCCAGCAGTGAGGGACAGCTGGCCTCCTACGAGCAGTACTTC.

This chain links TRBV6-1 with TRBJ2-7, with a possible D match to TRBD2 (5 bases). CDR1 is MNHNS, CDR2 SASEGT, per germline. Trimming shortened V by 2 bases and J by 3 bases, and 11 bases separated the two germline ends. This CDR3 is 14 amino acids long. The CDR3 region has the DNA TGTGCCAGCAGTGAACAGAGCGGCGTCTACGAGCAGTACTTC. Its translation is CASSEQSGVYEQYF.

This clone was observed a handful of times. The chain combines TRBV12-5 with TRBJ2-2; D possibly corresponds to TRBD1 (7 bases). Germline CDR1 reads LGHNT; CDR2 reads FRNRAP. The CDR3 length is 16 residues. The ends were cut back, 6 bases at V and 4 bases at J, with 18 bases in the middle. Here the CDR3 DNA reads TGTGCTAGTGGCTCCAGGGGGGCAGAGGTCACCGGGGAGCTGTTTTTT. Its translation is CASGSRGAEVTGELFF. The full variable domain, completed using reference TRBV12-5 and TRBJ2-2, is DARVTQTPRHKVTEMGQEVTMRCQPILGHNTVFWYRQTMMQGLELLAYFRNRAPLDDSGMPKDRFSAEMPDATLATLKIQPSEPRDSAVYFCASGSRGAEVTGELFFGEGSRLTVL.

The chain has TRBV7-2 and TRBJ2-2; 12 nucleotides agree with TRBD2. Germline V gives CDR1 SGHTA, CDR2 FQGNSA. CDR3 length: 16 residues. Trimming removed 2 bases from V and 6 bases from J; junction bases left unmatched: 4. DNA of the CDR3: TGTGCCAGCAGCTTAACTAGCGGGGGGCGGCCCGGGGAGCTGTTTTTT. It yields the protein CASSLTSGGRPGELFF.

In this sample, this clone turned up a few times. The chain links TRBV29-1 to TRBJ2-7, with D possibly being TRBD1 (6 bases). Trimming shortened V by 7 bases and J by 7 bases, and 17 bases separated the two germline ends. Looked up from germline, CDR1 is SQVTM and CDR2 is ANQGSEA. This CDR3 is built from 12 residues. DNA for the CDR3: TGCAGCGCCTGGCAACAGGGTCGGGAGCAGTACTTC. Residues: CSAWQQGREQYF.

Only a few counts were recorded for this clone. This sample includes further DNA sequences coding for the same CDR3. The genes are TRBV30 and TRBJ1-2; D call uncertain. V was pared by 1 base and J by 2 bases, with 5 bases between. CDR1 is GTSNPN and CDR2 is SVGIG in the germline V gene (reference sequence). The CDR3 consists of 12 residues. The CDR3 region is CAWSGQNYGYTF. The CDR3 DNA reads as TGTGCCTGGAGTGGCCAGAACTATGGCTACACCTTC.